The entry below gives a single T cell receptor beta chain sequence along with its context. Measured with immunoSEQ multiplex PCR; TCRdb has only the in-frame clones, and not every one. This table has about 98,000 clones, roughly 89% appearing once. The data are from a study of cytomegalovirus exposure and HLA in healthy donors. V was clipped by 6 bases and J by 1 base; unmatched bases: 5. This CDR3 contains 15 residues. CDR1 and CDR2 (germline): SNHLY, FYNNEI. What was sequenced was PBMCs. This sequence was found in a woman aged 30 to 39 in good health and CMV-seronegative. The chain is built from TRBV2 and TRBJ1-1, with TRBD1 matching 10 bases. CDR3 bases: TGTGCCAGCAGGTCGACAGGGGGCCGGAACACTGAAGCTTTCTTT. It encodes CASRSTGGRNTEAFF.